This is a list of T cell receptor beta chains from one sample in a study of T-cell reconstitution after alpha-beta-depleted transplantation in children. TCRdb reprocessed the PCR reads with MiXCR, giving one entry per CDR3 protein. Of 200,000 or so distinct CDR3 sequences detected, roughly 6% appear once; the ten largest clones hold under 6%. The sequencing here drew on PBMCs, taken before TCRalphabeta/CD19-depleted stem cell transplant. Source of these receptors: a girl less than two years old with combined immunodeficiency, due to receive a stem cell transplant. The CDR3 runs from the conserved cysteine through the conserved F or W. A D gene is named only where the DNA matches it firmly. Not every row has a clone size; where given, it reads once, few, many or a size class.

CDR3nt,CDR3aa,v_gene,abundance,j_gene,d_gene
TGTGCCAGCAGTCGACTAGCGGGGGCCCATTCCTACAATGAGCAGTTCTTC,CASSRLAGAHSYNEQFF,TRBV27,many,TRBJ2-1,TRBD2
TGTGCCTGGAGTCTCACCGGGCCTCTCACAGATACGCAGTATTTT,CAWSLTGPLTDTQYF,TRBV30,many,TRBJ2-3,.
TGCAGTGCTAGAGACTCCTCTGGAAACACCATATATTTT,CSARDSSGNTIYF,TRBV20-1,many,TRBJ1-3,.
TGTGCCAGCACAGGCGGGGACACCGGGGAGCTGTTTTTT,CASTGGDTGELFF,TRBV27,few,TRBJ2-2,.
TGCAGCGTTGAAGGACAGGGAAAACTCCACGAGCAGTACTTC,CSVEGQGKLHEQYF,TRBV29-1,many,TRBJ2-7,TRBD1
TGTGCCAGCAGTTACCCCGGTTCTCAAGAGACCCAGTACTTC,CASSYPGSQETQYF,TRBV6-5,many,TRBJ2-5,.
TGTGCCATCAGTTCCGACAGGGTGGGCACTGAAGCTTTCTTT,CAISSDRVGTEAFF,TRBV10-3,.,TRBJ1-1,TRBD1
TGTGCCAGCAGTCCGAGCGGGGGGGTCCAAGAGACCCAGTACTTC,CASSPSGGVQETQYF,TRBV6-5,many,TRBJ2-5,TRBD2
TGCAGTGCAAAGAGCGCACACTTTAGGTTCTTC,CSAKSAHFRFF,TRBV20-1,many,TRBJ2-1,.
TGTGCCAGCAGTTTGGTGGGGGCTAGCGCTATTTACAATGAGCAGTTCTTC,CASSLVGASAIYNEQFF,TRBV28,many,TRBJ2-1,.
TGTGCCAGCAGTACACCGGGACTAGGGTCAGCGGAGCAGTTCTTC,CASSTPGLGSAEQFF,TRBV6-2/TRBV6-3,many,TRBJ2-1,TRBD2
TGTGCCAGCCCCAGGGACGCCGGGCGCGAGCAGTACTTC,CASPRDAGREQYF,TRBV18,.,TRBJ2-7,.
TGTGCCATCAGTGTCGGGGACAGGGGTCCGGATACGCAGTATTTT,CAISVGDRGPDTQYF,TRBV10-3,many,TRBJ2-3,TRBD1
TGTGCCAGCATCTTGAGCGGGGGGAACACCGGGGAGCTGTTTTTT,CASILSGGNTGELFF,TRBV12-3/TRBV12-4,many,TRBJ2-2,TRBD2
TGTGCCAGCAGCCACCCGGGACTAGCGGGAGGGGAGGAGCAGTACTTC,CASSHPGLAGGEEQYF,TRBV7-9,.,TRBJ2-7,TRBD2
TGTGCCAGCAGCCAAGATAGCAGGGAGCTGTTTTTT,CASSQDSRELFF,TRBV4-2,many,TRBJ2-2,.
TGTGCCAGCAGCTACGGACTAGCGACCGAGCAGTTCTTC,CASSYGLATEQFF,TRBV12-3/TRBV12-4,many,TRBJ2-1,TRBD2
TGTGCCAGCAGTTACTATGGACAGGGAATCTCTGGGGCCAACGTCCTGACTTTC,CASSYYGQGISGANVLTF,TRBV6-5,.,TRBJ2-6,TRBD1
TGCAGCGTTAAGCCGGGACTAGCGGGAGTAGGGGGAAACATTCAGTACTTC,CSVKPGLAGVGGNIQYF,TRBV29-1,once,TRBJ2-4,TRBD2
TGCAGTGCTAGATGGGGAGACAGTAGCAATCAGCCCCAGCATTTT,CSARWGDSSNQPQHF,TRBV20-1,.,TRBJ1-5,.
TGTGCCAGCAGTTTAAGAGGCGGGAACACTGAAGCTTTCTTT,CASSLRGGNTEAFF,TRBV12-3/TRBV12-4,many,TRBJ1-1,.
TGCGCCAGCAGCTCCCGACAGGGGGCAGGGAACACTGAAGCTTTCTTT,CASSSRQGAGNTEAFF,TRBV5-1,many,TRBJ1-1,TRBD1
TGTGCCAGCAGTCTTGCCGCGCCCGGGGGGCGCCACAATGAGCAGTTCTTC,CASSLAAPGGRHNEQFF,TRBV27,many,TRBJ2-1,.
TGTGCCAGCAGTTTTTTTGGGAATGAGCAGTTCTTC,CASSFFGNEQFF,TRBV28,many,TRBJ2-1,.
TGTGCCAGCAGCGTCAGGGCCCTGAACACTGAAGCTTTCTTT,CASSVRALNTEAFF,TRBV12-3/TRBV12-4,few,TRBJ1-1,.
TGCAGCTTCATCGGGGGATACGGCACAGATACGCAGTATTTT,CSFIGGYGTDTQYF,TRBV20-1,.,TRBJ2-3,.
TGCGCCAGCAGCCAAGTGAAGGGAAGAAAGACTGAAGCTTTCTTT,CASSQVKGRKTEAFF,TRBV4-3,many,TRBJ1-1,.
TGCGCCAGCAGCCAAGTACTAGCGGGCCGCGAGCAGTACTTC,CASSQVLAGREQYF,TRBV4-1,many,TRBJ2-7,TRBD2
TGCGCCAGCAGTACTAGCGGGAGGGGGGTACAAGAGACCCAGTACTTC,CASSTSGRGVQETQYF,TRBV5-1,many,TRBJ2-5,TRBD2
TGCAGCGTTGAAGATTCGGTATACGTGGCAGATACGCAGTATTTT,CSVEDSVYVADTQYF,TRBV29-1,many,TRBJ2-3,.
TGTGCCAGCACCGCGGACAGCTTTAACTATGGCTACACCTTC,CASTADSFNYGYTF,TRBV7-2,many,TRBJ1-2,.
TGTGCCAGCAGCGCCGATGGAACGGGAGTGACCTACAATGAGCAGTTCTTC,CASSADGTGVTYNEQFF,TRBV5-6,.,TRBJ2-1,.
TGTGCCAGCAGTTCGGATCCAGCAGATACGCAGTATTTT,CASSSDPADTQYF,TRBV12-3/TRBV12-4,many,TRBJ2-3,.
TGTGCCAGCAGCTCCATCCGAGGAAGGGCAGGTCAAGTTCCCCAGTACTTC,CASSSIRGRAGQVPQYF,TRBV7-9,many,TRBJ2-5,.
TGCTGTGCTAGAGATTTTTCCGGCAGTCCCCAATACGAGCAGTACTTC,CCARDFSGSPQYEQYF,TRBV20-1,.,TRBJ2-7,.
TGTGCCAGCAAGGGACAGCCCTGGGATGGGAACGAGCAGTACTTC,CASKGQPWDGNEQYF,TRBV28,many,TRBJ2-7,TRBD1
TGTGCCAGCAGTATCTCACAAACAGGGTACACTGAAGCTTTCTTT,CASSISQTGYTEAFF,TRBV25-1,few,TRBJ1-1,.
TGTGCCAGCAGTTGGGACGGCTATGGCTACACCTTC,CASSWDGYGYTF,TRBV5-6,.,TRBJ1-2,.
TGCAGCGTTGTGGGAGGGATTTCTAGCTCTGGAAACACCATATATTTT,CSVVGGISSSGNTIYF,TRBV29-1,many,TRBJ1-3,.
TGTGCCAGCAGCGTATCAGGGACTCACTACGAGCAGTACTTC,CASSVSGTHYEQYF,TRBV9,many,TRBJ2-7,.
TGTGCCAGCAGCTTCGGATTCCCAGCTGCGGGAGAGCAGTACTTC,CASSFGFPAAGEQYF,TRBV7-9,many,TRBJ2-7,.
TGTGCCAGTAGTGGAGGGACAGCCGACGGGAGGGCCTACGAGCAGTACTTC,CASSGGTADGRAYEQYF,TRBV19,few,TRBJ2-7,.
TGTGCCAGCAGTCCACGGGACGGAAGGGAACCGCGCTACGAGCAGTACTTC,CASSPRDGREPRYEQYF,TRBV12-3/TRBV12-4,many,TRBJ2-7,.
TGTGCCAGCAGCTTAGGCCCCAAGAGGACAGGGGCCACAGATACGCAGTATTTT,CASSLGPKRTGATDTQYF,TRBV7-8,many,TRBJ2-3,TRBD1
TGTGCCAGCAGTTTTACCGGGACTAGCAATGACATTCAGTACTTC,CASSFTGTSNDIQYF,TRBV12-3/TRBV12-4,many,TRBJ2-4,TRBD2
TGTGCCAGCAGCTCGGCGACCGACCGGAATGAAAAACTGTTTTTT,CASSSATDRNEKLFF,TRBV13,many,TRBJ1-4,.
TGTGCCAGCTCAATTGGAGTTACTGAAGCTTTCTTT,CASSIGVTEAFF,TRBV18,many,TRBJ1-1,.
TGTGCCAGCAGCTTCCGAGCCCCGAACACTGAAGCTTTCTTT,CASSFRAPNTEAFF,TRBV7-8,many,TRBJ1-1,.
TGCGCCAGCAGCTCCCATCCAGACAGGGGAAGCTACAATGAGCAGTTCTTC,CASSSHPDRGSYNEQFF,TRBV5-1,many,TRBJ2-1,TRBD1
TGTGCCAGCAGCGTAGAGGGGGTGATAAGGGCGGCCTACAATGAGCAGTTCTTC,CASSVEGVIRAAYNEQFF,TRBV9,many,TRBJ2-1,.
TGCGCCAGCAGCCAAGAAGGGGCGGGAGGGCCCGGAGATACGCAGTATTTT,CASSQEGAGGPGDTQYF,TRBV4-1,many,TRBJ2-3,TRBD2
TGCAGTGCTCTGAATGACTACAACACCGGGGAGCTGTTTTTT,CSALNDYNTGELFF,TRBV20-1,.,TRBJ2-2,.
TGTGCCAGCAGTTACTCGATGCGGGTCGGGGAGCTGTTTTTT,CASSYSMRVGELFF,TRBV6-5,many,TRBJ2-2,.
TGTGCCAGCAGCATCTACTTGGACAATGAGCAGTTCTTC,CASSIYLDNEQFF,TRBV21-1,many,TRBJ2-1,.
TGTGCCACCAGCAGAGGTCTAGCGCCTTACAATGAGCAGTTCTTC,CATSRGLAPYNEQFF,TRBV15,many,TRBJ2-1,.
TGTGCCACCAGGGAAGGGACAGGGTCCGAGCAGTACTTC,CATREGTGSEQYF,TRBV24-1,many,TRBJ2-7,TRBD1
TGTGCCAGCAGGCAATCAGGGGCCCTGAACACTGAAGCTTTCTTT,CASRQSGALNTEAFF,TRBV25-1,many,TRBJ1-1,.
TGCAGTGCTAGAGTAGCGGAGCGGGGTGGGCGAGAGACCCAGTACTTC,CSARVAERGGRETQYF,TRBV20-1,many,TRBJ2-5,TRBD2
TGTGCCAGCATCCGTCCAGAGACCCAGTACTTC,CASIRPETQYF,TRBV2,.,TRBJ2-5,.